The TCR beta chain under discussion was sequenced for a study of PD-L1 blockade in urothelial cancer. Using immunoSEQ multiplex PCR, the repertoire was profiled, and TCRdb retains in-frame clones only, with some absent. The sample consists of tens of thousands of clones, 70% to 85% of them appearing once. The CDR3 is 15 residues long. J was trimmed by 6 bases and V by 5 bases; bases with no gene match: 13. Germline V CDR1 and CDR2: SGHVS, FNYEAQ. The source of this sequence is a man between 70 and 80 years old with urothelial cancer. V and J are TRBV7-6 and TRBJ2-7; 7 bases align to TRBD2. Sequencing was performed on PBMCs, taken around atezolizumab (anti-PD-L1) treatment. The DNA of the CDR3 is TGTGCCAGCAGCCTGCTACGAAGCGGGGAAAGCGAGCAGTACTTC. Protein: CASSLLRSGESEQYF.